This is a list of T cell receptor beta chains from one sample in a study of T-cell memory formation after mild COVID-19. One entry per CDR3 protein, called by TCRdb with MiXCR from the 5' RACE reads. The repertoire holds about 270,000 distinct CDR3 sequences, with approximately 18% as singletons. The sequenced sample was PBMCs or a T cell subset sorted from them (not recorded which). Receptors originate from a young man who had mild COVID-19 (a few samples of this study predate the infection). Cell type and time point are not known. The CDR3 runs from the conserved cysteine through the conserved F or W.

j_call,v_call,cdr3_aa
TRBJ2-7,TRBV7-9,CASSLVGLVMEQYF
TRBJ1-1,TRBV4-2,CASSQDRLNTEAFF
TRBJ1-4,TRBV10-3,CAISATGTNEKLFF
TRBJ1-6,TRBV27,CASSPRDSSSSPLHF
TRBJ1-1,TRBV24-1,CASRGQGTTEAFF
TRBJ2-7,TRBV19,CASSTYNGPDYEQYF
TRBJ1-6,TRBV4-1,CASSQVLGTGHSPLHF
TRBJ2-2,TRBV2,CASCSGGAAGELFF
TRBJ1-5,TRBV2,CASSDDRTGTQPQHF
TRBJ2-3,TRBV28,CASTRVDTQYF
TRBJ2-5,TRBV4-3,CASSQGGRGIRETQYF
TRBJ2-7,TRBV12-3/TRBV12-4,CASTSGAPPYEQYF
TRBJ1-1,TRBV4-2,CASSQDRTTEAFF
TRBJ2-3,TRBV4-3,CASSQESGTGGPDTQYF
TRBJ2-2,TRBV7-2,CASSRADRGLAGELFF
TRBJ2-3,TRBV5-1,CASHLSTDTQYF
TRBJ1-1,TRBV7-6,CASSLPDTEAFF
TRBJ2-1,TRBV7-9,CASSFVTSGTNEQFF
TRBJ1-5,TRBV12-3/TRBV12-4,CASTLNSNQPQHF
TRBJ1-2,TRBV9,CASSVSNDHYGYTF
TRBJ2-2,TRBV12-3/TRBV12-4,CASQGEGAGELFF
TRBJ2-5,TRBV6-4,CASSEGGLAGGVQETQYF
TRBJ1-4,TRBV7-9,CASSFNRGQEKLFF
TRBJ2-3,TRBV7-2,CASSRLPGRTDTQYF
TRBJ2-6,TRBV7-3,CASSFDAGANVLTF
TRBJ1-1,TRBV18,CASVLRGMNTEAFF
TRBJ1-2,TRBV7-2,CASSRGGSPHGYTF
TRBJ1-2,TRBV7-2,CASTEYRDRDGYTF
TRBJ2-7,TRBV7-2,CASSLPSGANEQYF